Listed here are 26 T cell receptor beta chains from one sample, sequenced in a study of beta chain features in type 1 diabetes. No antigen has been identified for these receptors. The entirety of the isolated RNA underwent reverse transcription, so expressed TCRB transcripts were sequenced. Sequencing used immunoSEQ multiplex PCR; TCRdb keeps in-frame clones, though not all of them. The table records around 250,000 clones, 20% of them present only once. Findings and caveats of the study: There was a moderate but significant shortening of TCRB CDR3s in all four CD4+ subsets of Type 1 diabetes patients.

Sequencing was done on a sample of naive CD4+ T cells from blood. These receptors originate from a woman aged 40 to 50 with type 1 diabetes.

The chain links TRBV9 to TRBJ2-6; tentatively, D is TRBD1 (5 bases). This CDR3 is 16 amino acids long. CDR1 and CDR2 (germline): SGDLS, YYNGEE. V shed 3 bases and J shed 4 bases, with 14 bases lying between them. The CDR3 region has the DNA TGTGCCAGCAGCGGACCAGGGTTCCTGGGGGCCAACGTCCTGACTTTC. Amino acid sequence: CASSGPGFLGANVLTF.

V gene TRBV25-1 combines with J gene TRBJ2-7; TRBD1 is a possible D gene (5 bases). There are 13 residues in the CDR3. CDR1 is MGHDK, CDR2 SYGVNS, per germline. The V gene lost 7 bases and the J gene lost 6 bases, with 16 bases spanning the gap. The CDR3 DNA is TGTGCCAGCACCACTGGGGCTGCGGCCGAGCAGTACTTC. It yields the protein CASTTGAAAEQYF.

The chain links TRBV2 to TRBJ1-2; 7 bases line up with TRBD1. The CDR3 is made up of 13 amino acids. The germline V gene encodes CDR1 SNHLY and CDR2 FYNNEI. V shed 9 bases and J 6 bases; nucleotides not matched to a gene: 10. This CDR3 is CASTKDRIDGYTF. DNA of the CDR3: TGTGCCAGTACCAAGGACAGGATTGATGGCTACACCTTC.

With respect to this clone: This specimen includes other DNA sequences encoding the same CDR3. The chain has TRBV9 and TRBJ2-5; TRBD2 might be the D (5 bases). The CDR3 extends over 12 amino acids. Germline CDR1 SGDLS, CDR2 YYNGEE. Trimming took off 2 bases at V and 4 bases at J, with 6 bases between the two ends. The CDR3 region is CASSVGGETQYF. In DNA, the CDR3 is TGTGCCAGCAGCGTTGGAGGAGAGACCCAGTACTTC.

This sequence joins TRBV5-4 and TRBJ2-1; TRBD2 matches at 11 bases. Germline V gene sequence: CDR1 SGHNT, CDR2 YYREEE (reference sequence). The CDR3 covers 15 residues. Trimming cost V 3 bases and J 10 bases; bases outside gene matches: 9. The CDR3 spells CASSSQLAGVGEQFF. CDR3 in DNA: TGTGCCAGCAGCTCTCAACTAGCGGGAGTAGGGGAGCAGTTCTTC.

The rearrangement links TRBV7-9 to TRBJ1-2; possible D gene TRBD1, 5 bases. The CDR3 is 14 amino acids. V was trimmed by 2 bases and J by 2 bases, leaving 9 bases between them. Germline V gives CDR1 SEHNR, CDR2 FQNEAQ (reference sequence). CDR3 DNA: TGTGCCAGCAGCTTATCGGCAGGGAACTATGGCTACACCTTC. Translating it yields CASSLSAGNYGYTF.

This clone was observed a few times. V and J are TRBV20-1 and TRBJ2-1; D possibly corresponds to TRBD2 (6 bases). The CDR3 is made up of 11 amino acids. The germline V gene encodes CDR1 DFQATT and CDR2 SNEGSKA (reference sequence). V was trimmed by 6 bases and J by 8 bases, leaving 11 bases between them. The CDR3 region has the DNA TGCAGTGCCCCCGCGGGGTATGAGCAGTTCTTC. Protein sequence: CSAPAGYEQFF.

This clone was seen only a few times. The rearrangement joins TRBV11-2 to TRBJ1-1; 8 bases agree with TRBD1. The V gene end was trimmed by 2 bases and the J gene end by 4 bases; junction bases not matched to a gene: 3. The CDR3 has 14 residues. Germline CDR1 reads SGHAT; CDR2 reads FQNNGV. CDR3 sequence (DNA): TGTGCCAGCAGCTTAACAGGGGGGAGCACTGAAGCTTTCTTT. Translating gives CASSLTGGSTEAFF. The whole variable domain, filled in from reference TRBV11-2 and TRBJ1-1, reads EAGVAQSPRYKIIEKRQSVAFWCNPISGHATLYWYQQILGQGPKLLIQFQNNGVVDDSQLPKDRFSAERLKGVDSTLKIQPAKLEDSAVYLCASSLTGGSTEAFFGQGTRLTVV.

Only a few counts were recorded for this clone. V usage is TRBV25-1 and J usage is TRBJ1-5, with 7 nucleotides matching TRBD1. The germline gives CDR1 MGHDK, CDR2 SYGVNS. This CDR3 spans 13 amino acids. V lost 5 bases, J lost 6 bases, and 4 bases stayed unmatched. Here the CDR3 reads CASSQGGIQPQHF. The CDR3 DNA sequence: TGTGCCAGCAGTCAGGGGGGAATTCAGCCCCAGCATTTT.

This clone was found a few times. The chain uses TRBV4-1 and TRBJ2-3; TRBD1 matches at 9 bases. The CDR3 spans 16 residues. V trimming: 4 bases; J trimming: 0 bases; junction bases outside the gene matches: 5. Germline CDR1 reads MGHRA; CDR2 reads YSYEKL. As DNA, the CDR3 is TGCGCCAGCAGCCCGGGGACAGGGAGGAGCACAGATACGCAGTATTTT. This sequence encodes CASSPGTGRSTDTQYF.

This clone was picked up one time. The chain combines TRBV30 with TRBJ1-2; the D is unclear. V was pared by 0 bases and J by 5 bases, with 10 bases between. Germline CDR1 and CDR2: GTSNPN and SVGIG (reference sequence). The CDR3 is 13 residues long. CDR3 sequence reads: CAWSVRQAYGYTF. The CDR3 DNA follows: TGTGCCTGGAGTGTTAGACAAGCTTATGGCTACACCTTC.

This clone has just a few counts. The chain carries TRBV5-1 and TRBJ1-1, with 7 bases matching TRBD1. Germline V gene lookup returns CDR1 SGHRS and CDR2 YFSETQ. With 4 bases clipped from V and 5 bases from J, the junction kept 5 bases outside the gene matches. The CDR3 is made up of 13 amino acids. This chain's CDR3 is CASSVGTVTEAFF. DNA of the CDR3: TGCGCCAGCAGCGTTGGGACAGTTACTGAAGCTTTCTTT.

This sequence joins TRBV25-1 and TRBJ2-1, with a tentative D call TRBD2 (6 bases). Trimming took 2 bases from V and 6 from J, leaving 14 bases between them. Germline loops: CDR1 MGHDK, CDR2 SYGVNS. The CDR3 has 15 residues. CDR3 bases: TGTGCCAGCAGTGAAGTTGCGGGGTCGGGCAATGAGCAGTTCTTC. It specifies CASSEVAGSGNEQFF.

This clone was detected only a few times. V is TRBV4-3 and J is TRBJ2-2; TRBD2 agrees at 9 bases. V lost 0 bases to trimming and J lost 2 bases; unmatched junction nucleotides: 7. In germline, CDR1 is LGHNA, CDR2 YSLEER. The CDR3 contains 18 residues. The CDR3 loop reads CASSQEGGGRDNTGELFF. The CDR3 region has the DNA TGCGCCAGCAGCCAAGAAGGGGGCGGGAGGGACAACACCGGGGAGCTGTTTTTT.

This clone showed up just a few times. The chain recombines TRBV11-1 with TRBJ2-2; tentative D call: TRBD1 (6 bases). Trimming took 4 bases from V and 6 from J, leaving 9 bases between them. CDR1 and CDR2 from the germline V gene are SGHAT and FQDESV (reference sequence). The CDR3 covers 13 residues. CDR3 residues: CASSYRVSGELFF. Here the CDR3 DNA reads TGTGCCAGCAGCTACAGGGTATCCGGGGAGCTGTTTTTT.

The chain uses TRBV12-5 and TRBJ2-5; weak D call: TRBD2 (6 bases). The CDR3 is 14 amino acids. Per the germline V gene, CDR1 is LGHNT and CDR2 is FRNRAP. Trimming cost V 5 bases and J 2 bases, with 12 bases left between them. CDR3 region: CASGPGTDQETQYF. CDR3 nucleotides: TGTGCTAGTGGTCCCGGGACTGATCAAGAGACCCAGTACTTC.

The genes are TRBV6-5 and TRBJ1-2; tentative D call: TRBD1 (5 bases). CDR3 length equals 13 residues. V lost 7 bases, J lost 4 bases, and 13 bases lay in between. Per the germline V gene, CDR1 is MNHEY and CDR2 is SVGAGI. The CDR3 coding sequence is TGTGCCAGCATCAACCTCGACAGCTATGGCTACACCTTC. This sequence encodes CASINLDSYGYTF.

The chain has TRBV6-1 and TRBJ2-5, with TRBD1 matching over 8 bases. The CDR3 consists of 13 residues. Germline assignment: CDR1 MNHNS and CDR2 SASEGT. The J segment lost 2 bases and the V segment lost 8 bases, leaving 4 bases of the junction unmatched. The CDR3 loop is CASETGGQETQYF. Written as DNA, the CDR3 is TGTGCCAGCGAAACAGGGGGGCAAGAGACCCAGTACTTC.

This clone was seen a handful of times. The genes are TRBV7-9 and TRBJ1-1, with 8 bases aligning to TRBD1. With V trimmed by 5 bases and J by 3 bases, 2 bases remained unmatched. The CDR3 has 13 residues. Germline V CDR1 and CDR2: SEHNR, FQNEAQ (reference sequence). In DNA form, the CDR3 reads TGTGCCAGCAGCCTACAGGGGGACACTGAAGCTTTCTTT. Encoded protein: CASSLQGDTEAFF.

This clone was picked up a small number of times. The rearrangement links TRBV7-3 to TRBJ1-1; D unresolved. Germline CDR1 is SGHTA and CDR2 is FQGTGA. The CDR3 runs 14 residues. Trimming removed 2 bases from V and 4 bases from J, with 11 bases in between. The CDR3 bases are TGTGCCAGCAGCTTAGGCAACACGGGCACTGAAGCTTTCTTT. As protein: CASSLGNTGTEAFF.

CDR3 coding DNA: TGCGCCAGCAGCCCAGGACAGGAAATTATTTCCGAAGCTTTCTTT. As protein: CASSPGQEIISEAFF. The chain links TRBV5-1 to TRBJ1-1, with 7 bases matching TRBD1. This CDR3 has 15 residues. V lost 4 bases, J lost 8 bases, and 14 bases stayed unmatched. Germline V lookup: CDR1 SGHRS, CDR2 YFSETQ.

CDR3 DNA sequence: TGTGCTAGTTCCCGCAGCGGGAGCACAGATACGCAGTATTTT. Protein product: CASSRSGSTDTQYF. The chain carries TRBV12-5 and TRBJ2-3, with D tentatively TRBD2 (6 bases). This CDR3 contains 14 residues. Germline V gene sequence: CDR1 LGHNT, CDR2 FRNRAP. The V gene lost 8 bases and the J gene lost 0 bases, with 12 bases spanning the gap.

As for this clone: The identical CDR3 is also encoded by other nucleotide sequences in the sample. This sequence joins TRBV18 and TRBJ2-7; 8 bases agree with TRBD1. This CDR3 is built from 13 residues. Germline assignment: CDR1 KGHSH and CDR2 LQKENI. Trimming cost V 3 bases and J 4 bases; bases outside gene matches: 2. CDR3 nucleotides: TGTGCCAGCTCACCGGGACAGGAGTACGAGCAGTACTTC. Translating gives CASSPGQEYEQYF.

The table lists this clone with a few counts. The chain uses TRBV7-7 and TRBJ2-3, with D maybe TRBD1 (6 bases). The germline CDR1 and CDR2 sequences are SSHAT and FNYEAQ (reference sequence). V was clipped by 5 bases and J by 2 bases, with 14 bases between them. The CDR3 totals 15 residues. CDR3 amino acids: CASSLQGTLTDTQYF. CDR3 nucleotides: TGTGCCAGCAGCCTCCAGGGGACCCTCACAGATACGCAGTATTTT.

V and J are TRBV4-1 and TRBJ2-1; 10 nucleotides match TRBD2. The CDR3 consists of 18 residues. Germline V gene sequence: CDR1 MGHRA, CDR2 YSYEKL. Losses at the gene ends were 1 base for V and 0 bases for J; bases not matched to a gene: 6. The CDR3 here is CASSQGISGRISYNEQFF. CDR3 nucleotide sequence: TGCGCCAGCAGCCAAGGTATTAGCGGGAGGATCTCCTACAATGAGCAGTTCTTC.

The chain uses TRBV28 and TRBJ2-7, with D possibly TRBD1 on 6 matching bases. This CDR3 spans 15 amino acids. The germline V and J ends were trimmed by 7 bases and 0 bases, with 16 bases remaining between them. Germline CDR1 MDHEN, CDR2 SYDVKM. CDR3 nucleotide sequence: TGTGCCAGCACCCTCGGACAGATACCCTCCTACGAGCAGTACTTC. It codes for CASTLGQIPSYEQYF.